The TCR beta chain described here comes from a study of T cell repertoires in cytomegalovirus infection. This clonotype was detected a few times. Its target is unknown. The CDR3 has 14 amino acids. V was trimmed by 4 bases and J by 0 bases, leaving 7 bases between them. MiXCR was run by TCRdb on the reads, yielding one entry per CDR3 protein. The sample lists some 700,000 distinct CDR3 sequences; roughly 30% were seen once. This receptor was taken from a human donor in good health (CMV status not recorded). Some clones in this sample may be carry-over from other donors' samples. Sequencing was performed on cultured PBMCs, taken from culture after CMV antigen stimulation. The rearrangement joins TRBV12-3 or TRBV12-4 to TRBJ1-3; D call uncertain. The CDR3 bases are TGTGCCAGCAGTTCCGGGAACTCTGGAAACACCATATATTTT. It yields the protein CASSSGNSGNTIYF.